This T cell receptor beta chain was sequenced in a study of cytomegalovirus exposure and HLA in healthy donors. The PCR was carried out with 60 Vbeta primers and 13 Jbeta primers. The protocol was immunoSEQ multiplex PCR, while the TCRdb copy is restricted to in-frame clones and leaves out a portion. Of about 170,000 clones listed, around 82% are singletons. Comments on this clone: Its antigen is still unknown.

Study-wide findings and caveats: Researchers catalogued around 150 TCR beta chains as cytomegalovirus-associated. As was reported, the classifier diagnosed cytomegalovirus status with high specificity and sensitivity.

The CDR3 length is 13 residues. V gave up 6 bases and J gave up 4 bases, with 10 bases separating them. Germline CDR1 LGHNT, CDR2 FRNRAP. Input material: PBMCs. The clonotype comes from a woman aged 50 to 60 in good health and CMV-seropositive. The rearrangement joins TRBV12-5 to TRBJ1-5; D remains ambiguous. The CDR3 region is CASGLQVNQPQHF. The CDR3 DNA reads as TGTGCTAGTGGCCTTCAGGTGAATCAGCCCCAGCATTTT.